One and the same sample provided the 5 T cell receptor beta chains below, sequenced in a study of siplizumab effects on memory and regulatory T cells. Clones were read by immunoSEQ multiplex PCR, and TCRdb kept only the in-frame ones, dropping some. The sample holds 85,000 or so clones, 95% seen once. Material: CD8+ T cells sorted from blood. The receptors come from a human donor in good health.

The J gene is TRBJ2-3, the V gene TRBV5-1; 10 nucleotides align to TRBD1. Germline V gene lookup returns CDR1 SGHRS and CDR2 YFSETQ. The J segment lost 2 bases and the V segment lost 2 bases, leaving 2 bases of the junction unmatched. The CDR3 extends over 15 amino acids. The CDR3 loop is CASSLGTGATDTQYF. The CDR3 region has the DNA TGCGCCAGCAGCTTAGGGACAGGGGCCACAGATACGCAGTATTTT.

The chain recombines TRBV15 with TRBJ1-4, with a possible D match to TRBD1 (6 bases). CDR3 length: 14 residues. V was trimmed by 5 bases and J by 4 bases, leaving 11 bases between them. CDR1 and CDR2 (germline): LNHNV, YYDKDF (reference sequence). The CDR3 is CATSPGHDNEKLFF. The CDR3 DNA is TGTGCCACCAGCCCGGGACACGATAATGAAAAACTGTTTTTT.

J is TRBJ2-7 and V is TRBV27; D is unresolved. The ends were cut back, 5 bases at V and 1 base at J, with 12 bases in the middle. This CDR3 has 14 amino acids. Per the germline V gene, CDR1 is MNHEY and CDR2 is SMNVEV (reference sequence). The CDR3 region is CASSPTQGSYEQYF. The CDR3 DNA reads as TGTGCCAGCAGTCCGACACAAGGGTCCTACGAGCAGTACTTC.

The chain links TRBV29-1 to TRBJ1-1, with D possibly matching TRBD1 (6 bases). The CDR3 contains 13 residues. The V gene's germline CDR1 is SQVTM and CDR2 ANQGSEA. Trimming cost V 6 bases and J 5 bases, with 16 bases left between them. The CDR3 region is CSVKQGGNTEAFF. CDR3 in DNA: TGCAGCGTCAAACAGGGAGGGAATACTGAAGCTTTCTTT.

This clone was seen just once. Written as DNA, the CDR3 is TGTGCCAGCAGTTTATCTAGGGGGAACACCGGGGAGCTGTTTTTT. Translated, it gives CASSLSRGNTGELFF. The rearrangement joins TRBV27 to TRBJ2-2; TRBD1 might be the D (5 bases). This CDR3 comprises 15 residues. Looked up from germline, CDR1 is MNHEY and CDR2 is SMNVEV (reference sequence). The germline V and J ends were trimmed by 0 bases and 1 base, with 6 bases remaining between them.